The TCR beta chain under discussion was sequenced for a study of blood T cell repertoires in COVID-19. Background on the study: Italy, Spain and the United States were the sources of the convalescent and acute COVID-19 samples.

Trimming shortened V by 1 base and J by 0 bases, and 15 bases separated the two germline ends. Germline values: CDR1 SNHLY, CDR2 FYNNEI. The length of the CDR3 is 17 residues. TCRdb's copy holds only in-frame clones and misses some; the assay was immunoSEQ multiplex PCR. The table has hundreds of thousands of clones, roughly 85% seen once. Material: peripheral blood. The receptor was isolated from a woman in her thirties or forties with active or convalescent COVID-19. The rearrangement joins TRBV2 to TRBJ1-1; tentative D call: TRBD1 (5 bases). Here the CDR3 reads CASSEGLGEGMNTEAFF. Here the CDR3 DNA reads TGTGCCAGCAGTGAAGGGTTGGGGGAGGGGATGAACACTGAAGCTTTCTTT.